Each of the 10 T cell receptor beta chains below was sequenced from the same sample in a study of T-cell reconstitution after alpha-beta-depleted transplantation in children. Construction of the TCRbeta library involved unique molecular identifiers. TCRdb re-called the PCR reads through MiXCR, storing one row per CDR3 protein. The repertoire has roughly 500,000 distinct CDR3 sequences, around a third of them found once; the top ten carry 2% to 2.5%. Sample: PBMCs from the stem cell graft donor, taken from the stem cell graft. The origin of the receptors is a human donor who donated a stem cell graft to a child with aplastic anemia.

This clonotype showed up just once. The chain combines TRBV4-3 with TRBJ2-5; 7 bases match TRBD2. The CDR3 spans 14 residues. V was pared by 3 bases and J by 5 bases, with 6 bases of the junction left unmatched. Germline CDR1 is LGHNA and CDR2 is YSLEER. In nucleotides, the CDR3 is TGCGCCAGCAGCCATCGGGGAGCGGGGGAGACCCAGTACTTC. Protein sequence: CASSHRGAGETQYF.

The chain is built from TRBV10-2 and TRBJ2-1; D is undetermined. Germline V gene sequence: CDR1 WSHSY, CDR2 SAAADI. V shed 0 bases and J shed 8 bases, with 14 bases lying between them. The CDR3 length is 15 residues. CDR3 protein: CASSESTRRSDEQFF. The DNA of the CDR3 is TGCGCCAGCAGTGAGTCGACTCGCAGGTCCGATGAGCAGTTCTTC.

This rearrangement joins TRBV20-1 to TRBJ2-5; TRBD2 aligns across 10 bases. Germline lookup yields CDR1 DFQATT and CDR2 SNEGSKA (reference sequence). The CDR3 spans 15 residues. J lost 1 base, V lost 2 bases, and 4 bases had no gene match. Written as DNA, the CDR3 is TGCAGTGCTAGAATGAGCGGGAGGGCCCAAGAGACCCAGTACTTC. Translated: CSARMSGRAQETQYF.

CDR3 region: CASSPPIGGNEQFF. DNA of the CDR3: TGTGCCAGCAGTCCCCCGATTGGCGGGAATGAGCAGTTCTTC. This chain links TRBV12-3 or TRBV12-4 with TRBJ2-1; a weak D match, TRBD2 (5 bases). The CDR3 has 14 residues. Trimming stripped 5 bases from V and 7 bases from J, with 15 bases between.

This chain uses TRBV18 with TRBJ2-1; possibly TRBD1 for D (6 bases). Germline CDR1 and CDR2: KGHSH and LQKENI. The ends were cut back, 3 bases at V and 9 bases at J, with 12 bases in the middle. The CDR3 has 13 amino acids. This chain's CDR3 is CASSPRQEGEQFF. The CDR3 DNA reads TGTGCCAGCTCACCCAGACAGGAAGGTGAGCAGTTCTTC. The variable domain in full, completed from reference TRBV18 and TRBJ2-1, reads NAGVMQNPRHLVRRRGQEARLRCSPMKGHSHVYWYRQLPEEGLKFMVYLQKENIIDESGMPKERFSAEFPKEGPSILRIQQVVRGDSAAYFCASSPRQEGEQFFGPGTRLTVL.

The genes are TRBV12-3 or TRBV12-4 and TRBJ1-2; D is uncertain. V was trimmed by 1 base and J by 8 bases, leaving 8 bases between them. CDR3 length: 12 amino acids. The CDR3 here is CASSLGSLGYTF. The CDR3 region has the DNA TGTGCCAGCAGTTTAGGATCCCTCGGCTACACCTTC.

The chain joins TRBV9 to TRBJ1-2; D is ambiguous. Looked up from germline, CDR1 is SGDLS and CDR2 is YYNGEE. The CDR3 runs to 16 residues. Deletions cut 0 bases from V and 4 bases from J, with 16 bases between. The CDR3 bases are TGTGCCAGCAGCGTAGAGGCGGGGTACGGCCTCTATGGCTACACCTTC. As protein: CASSVEAGYGLYGYTF.

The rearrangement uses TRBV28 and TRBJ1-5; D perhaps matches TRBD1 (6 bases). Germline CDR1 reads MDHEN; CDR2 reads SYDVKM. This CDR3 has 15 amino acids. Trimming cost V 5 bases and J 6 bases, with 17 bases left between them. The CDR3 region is CASSPGGGGGQPQHF. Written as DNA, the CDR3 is TGTGCCAGCAGTCCGGGGGGGGGCGGGGGTCAGCCCCAGCATTTT.

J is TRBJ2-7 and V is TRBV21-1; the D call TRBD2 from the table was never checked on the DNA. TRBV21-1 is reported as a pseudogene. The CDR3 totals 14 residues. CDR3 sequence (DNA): TGTGCCAGCAGCAACCTAGCGGGCAACTACGAGCAGTACGTC. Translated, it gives CASSNLAGNYEQYV.

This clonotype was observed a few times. The CDR3 sequence: CSVGAGYGTDTQYF. The CDR3 coding sequence is TGCAGCGTCGGGGCGGGGTACGGAACAGATACGCAGTATTTT. V usage is TRBV29-1 and J usage is TRBJ2-3, with a tentative D call TRBD2 (6 bases). CDR1 SQVTM and CDR2 ANQGSEA come from the germline V gene. CDR3 length: 14 amino acids. Trimming stripped 6 bases from V and 3 bases from J, with 16 bases between.